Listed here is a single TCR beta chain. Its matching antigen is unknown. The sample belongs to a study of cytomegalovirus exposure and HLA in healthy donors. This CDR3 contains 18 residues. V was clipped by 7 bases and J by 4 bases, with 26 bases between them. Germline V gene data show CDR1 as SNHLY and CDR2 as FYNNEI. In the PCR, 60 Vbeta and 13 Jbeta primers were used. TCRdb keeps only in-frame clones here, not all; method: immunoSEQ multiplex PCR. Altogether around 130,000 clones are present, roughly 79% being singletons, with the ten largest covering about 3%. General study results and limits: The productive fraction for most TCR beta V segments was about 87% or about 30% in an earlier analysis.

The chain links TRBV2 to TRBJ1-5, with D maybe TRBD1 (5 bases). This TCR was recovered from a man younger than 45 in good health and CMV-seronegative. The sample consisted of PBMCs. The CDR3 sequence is CASMSSTETVPLNQPQHF. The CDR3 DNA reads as TGTGCCAGCATGTCCTCCACTGAGACAGTGCCACTTAATCAGCCCCAGCATTTT.